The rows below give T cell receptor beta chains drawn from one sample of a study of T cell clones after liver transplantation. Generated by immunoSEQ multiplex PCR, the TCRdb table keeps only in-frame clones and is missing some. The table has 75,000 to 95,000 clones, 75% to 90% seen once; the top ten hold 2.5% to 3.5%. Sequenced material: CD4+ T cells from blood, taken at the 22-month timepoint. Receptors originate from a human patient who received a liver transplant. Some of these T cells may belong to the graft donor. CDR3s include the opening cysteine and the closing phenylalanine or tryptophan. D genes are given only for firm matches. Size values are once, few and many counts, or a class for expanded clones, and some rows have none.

CDR3 DNA: TGCGCCAGCAGCCAAGATCAGGGTAACTATGGCTACACCTTC; CDR3 protein: CASSQDQGNYGYTF; clone size: NA; V gene: TRBV4-1; J gene: TRBJ1-2; CDR3 length: 14; D gene: NA
CDR3 DNA: TGTGCTAGTGGTCGGGACAGGGGGTTTAATCAAATTGGGGCTTTCTTT; CDR3 protein: CASGRDRGFNQIGAFF; clone size: NA; V gene: TRBV12-5; J gene: TRBJ1-1; CDR3 length: 16; D gene: TRBD1
CDR3 DNA: TGTGCCAGCAGCTTGAGGGGGCTCGGCACTGAAGCTTTCTTT; CDR3 protein: CASSLRGLGTEAFF; clone size: NA; V gene: TRBV5-4; J gene: TRBJ1-1; CDR3 length: 14; D gene: TRBD1
CDR3 DNA: TGTGCCAGCAGCCCTAGTTCGACAGGGAACTATGGCTACACCTTC; CDR3 protein: CASSPSSTGNYGYTF; clone size: NA; V gene: TRBV7-8; J gene: TRBJ1-2; CDR3 length: 15; D gene: TRBD1
CDR3 DNA: TGTGCCAGCAGTGAAGCCCCGGTTGTTCGAGCGGGAGGGGAGACCCAGTACTTC; CDR3 protein: CASSEAPVVRAGGETQYF; clone size: NA; V gene: TRBV6-1; J gene: TRBJ2-5; CDR3 length: 18; D gene: TRBD2
CDR3 DNA: TGTGCCCTCAGGGAGGGCTGGAACACTGAAGCTTTCTTT; CDR3 protein: CALREGWNTEAFF; clone size: NA; V gene: TRBV28; J gene: TRBJ1-1; CDR3 length: 13; D gene: NA
CDR3 DNA: TGTGCCAGCAGCTTAAAGTTCGCTAGCGGGGGGGACACAGATACGCAGTATTTT; CDR3 protein: CASSLKFASGGDTDTQYF; clone size: NA; V gene: TRBV7-2; J gene: TRBJ2-3; CDR3 length: 18; D gene: TRBD2
CDR3 DNA: TGTGCCAGCACCGTGGGGCAGCTAGAGACCCAGTACTTC; CDR3 protein: CASTVGQLETQYF; clone size: NA; V gene: TRBV5-6; J gene: TRBJ2-5; CDR3 length: 13; D gene: NA
CDR3 DNA: TGCAGTGCGTACCAGGGGAATGGCTACACCTTC; CDR3 protein: CSAYQGNGYTF; clone size: NA; V gene: TRBV20-1; J gene: TRBJ1-2; CDR3 length: 11; D gene: NA
CDR3 DNA: TGTGCCAGTAGTATAGGTCAGGGGGGCTACAATGAGCAGTTCTTC; CDR3 protein: CASSIGQGGYNEQFF; clone size: few; V gene: TRBV19; J gene: TRBJ2-1; CDR3 length: 15; D gene: NA
CDR3 DNA: TGTGCCAGCTCACCTCAATCCCCGGGAGCCGGGAATGAGCAGTTCTTC; CDR3 protein: CASSPQSPGAGNEQFF; clone size: NA; V gene: TRBV18; J gene: TRBJ2-1; CDR3 length: 16; D gene: NA
CDR3 DNA: TGCAGTGCTTCAGGAAATGAAAAACTGTTTTTT; CDR3 protein: CSASGNEKLFF; clone size: once; V gene: TRBV20-1; J gene: TRBJ1-4; CDR3 length: 11; D gene: NA
CDR3 DNA: TGTGCCAGTAGAGGTCTGAGGGTGGGAGAGAACACTGAAGCTTTCTTT; CDR3 protein: CASRGLRVGENTEAFF; clone size: NA; V gene: TRBV19; J gene: TRBJ1-1; CDR3 length: 16; D gene: NA
CDR3 DNA: TGCGCCAGCAGCACAGGACAGGGTGGGAACACCGGGGAGCTGTTTTTT; CDR3 protein: CASSTGQGGNTGELFF; clone size: NA; V gene: TRBV5-1; J gene: TRBJ2-2; CDR3 length: 16; D gene: TRBD1
CDR3 DNA: TGTGCCAGCAGCCGACCCGGGACAGGGGTTGGCTACACCTTC; CDR3 protein: CASSRPGTGVGYTF; clone size: NA; V gene: TRBV6-5; J gene: TRBJ1-2; CDR3 length: 14; D gene: TRBD1
CDR3 DNA: TGTGCCAGCAGCGCCTACAGGGGAACAGCTGAAGCTTTCTTT; CDR3 protein: CASSAYRGTAEAFF; clone size: NA; V gene: TRBV7-9; J gene: TRBJ1-1; CDR3 length: 14; D gene: TRBD1
CDR3 DNA: TGTGCCAGCAGCTTAGCTCCCGGGGAGCTGTTTTTT; CDR3 protein: CASSLAPGELFF; clone size: NA; V gene: TRBV11-3; J gene: TRBJ2-2; CDR3 length: 12; D gene: NA
CDR3 DNA: TGTGCCAGTACATACGCAGCTGAAGCTTTCTTT; CDR3 protein: CASTYAAEAFF; clone size: NA; V gene: TRBV19; J gene: TRBJ1-1; CDR3 length: 11; D gene: NA
CDR3 DNA: TGTGCCAGCAGCTTAGAGGCAGATAGCAATCAGCCCCAGCATTTT; CDR3 protein: CASSLEADSNQPQHF; clone size: NA; V gene: TRBV7-2; J gene: TRBJ1-5; CDR3 length: 15; D gene: NA
CDR3 DNA: TGTGCCAGCAGTTACTCGAGCCGAGGAGGTGAGCAGTTCTTC; CDR3 protein: CASSYSSRGGEQFF; clone size: once; V gene: TRBV6-6; J gene: TRBJ2-1; CDR3 length: 14; D gene: NA
CDR3 DNA: TGTGCCAGCAGTTCCGCCCGGACTTCCCTCCCTCCACCCCTCCACTTT; CDR3 protein: CASSSARTSLPPPLHF; clone size: few; V gene: TRBV6-5; J gene: TRBJ1-6; CDR3 length: 16; D gene: NA
CDR3 DNA: TGCGCCAGCAGCTTGGGGGAGGTTTTTCGAGATACGCAGTATTTT; CDR3 protein: CASSLGEVFRDTQYF; clone size: NA; V gene: TRBV5-1; J gene: TRBJ2-3; CDR3 length: 15; D gene: NA
CDR3 DNA: TGTGCCAGCAGTGATAGCGGGGGGGGAGAGACCCAGTACTTC; CDR3 protein: CASSDSGGGETQYF; clone size: NA; V gene: TRBV4-2; J gene: TRBJ2-5; CDR3 length: 14; D gene: TRBD2
CDR3 DNA: TGTGCCAGCAGCGTAGACAGGGGGAGGGAGCAGTACTTC; CDR3 protein: CASSVDRGREQYF; clone size: NA; V gene: TRBV7-7; J gene: TRBJ2-7; CDR3 length: 13; D gene: TRBD1
CDR3 DNA: TGTGCCAGCAGCTGGACAGGGCGGGCCACCGGGGAGCTGTTTTTT; CDR3 protein: CASSWTGRATGELFF; clone size: NA; V gene: TRBV11-2; J gene: TRBJ2-2; CDR3 length: 15; D gene: TRBD1
CDR3 DNA: TGTGCCAGCAGCCCGGCGGGGATACGTGCTAACTATGGCTACACCTTC; CDR3 protein: CASSPAGIRANYGYTF; clone size: NA; V gene: TRBV7-2; J gene: TRBJ1-2; CDR3 length: 16; D gene: NA
CDR3 DNA: TGTGCCTGGAGTGCTTCCCTCGAGCAGTTCTTC; CDR3 protein: CAWSASLEQFF; clone size: NA; V gene: TRBV30; J gene: TRBJ2-1; CDR3 length: 11; D gene: NA
CDR3 DNA: TGTGCCAGCAGTGGACTGAAGAACACTGAAGCTTTCTTT; CDR3 protein: CASSGLKNTEAFF; clone size: few; V gene: TRBV2; J gene: TRBJ1-1; CDR3 length: 13; D gene: NA
CDR3 DNA: TGTGCCAGTAGTACAATCCGGACAGCCTCTGGAAACACCATATATTTT; CDR3 protein: CASSTIRTASGNTIYF; clone size: NA; V gene: TRBV19; J gene: TRBJ1-3; CDR3 length: 16; D gene: NA
CDR3 DNA: TGTGCCAGTACTGGGGGGGCAGCAGACGAGCAGTACTTC; CDR3 protein: CASTGGAADEQYF; clone size: NA; V gene: TRBV19; J gene: TRBJ2-7; CDR3 length: 13; D gene: NA
CDR3 DNA: TGTGCCAGCAGAAGGGGGCTAGATAATTCACCCCTCCACTTT; CDR3 protein: CASRRGLDNSPLHF; clone size: NA; V gene: TRBV6-1; J gene: TRBJ1-6; CDR3 length: 14; D gene: TRBD1
CDR3 DNA: TGTGCCAGCAGCTTAAGGAGTTGGGATGAGCAGTTCTTC; CDR3 protein: CASSLRSWDEQFF; clone size: NA; V gene: TRBV7-3; J gene: TRBJ2-1; CDR3 length: 13; D gene: NA
CDR3 DNA: TGTGCCAGCAGTTCGAGGGGGATCTCCTACGAGCAGTACTTC; CDR3 protein: CASSSRGISYEQYF; clone size: NA; V gene: TRBV6-5; J gene: TRBJ2-7; CDR3 length: 14; D gene: NA
CDR3 DNA: TGCAGCGTCGCCCCTTTAACTCCCGGGGAGCTGTTTTTT; CDR3 protein: CSVAPLTPGELFF; clone size: NA; V gene: TRBV29-1; J gene: TRBJ2-2; CDR3 length: 13; D gene: NA
CDR3 DNA: TGTGCCAGCAGCCACATTTGGGACGGAGGGAATTCACCCCTCCACTTT; CDR3 protein: CASSHIWDGGNSPLHF; clone size: NA; V gene: TRBV6-6; J gene: TRBJ1-6; CDR3 length: 16; D gene: NA
CDR3 DNA: TGTGCCAGCAGTCGTCCTTTTAGTGCAGGTCCCACCGGGGAGCTGTTTTTT; CDR3 protein: CASSRPFSAGPTGELFF; clone size: NA; V gene: TRBV2; J gene: TRBJ2-2; CDR3 length: 17; D gene: NA
CDR3 DNA: TGTGCCAGCAGCGCCAGGGGCGCGGGTACCGGGGAGCTGTTTTTT; CDR3 protein: CASSARGAGTGELFF; clone size: once; V gene: TRBV7-6; J gene: TRBJ2-2; CDR3 length: 15; D gene: NA
CDR3 DNA: TGTGCCAGCAGTATTACAGGGGCGCTTAGCACAGATACGCAGTATTTT; CDR3 protein: CASSITGALSTDTQYF; clone size: NA; V gene: TRBV2; J gene: TRBJ2-3; CDR3 length: 16; D gene: TRBD1
CDR3 DNA: TGTGCCAGCAGCTACGCCAAGACAGTGGGCTATGGCTACACCTTC; CDR3 protein: CASSYAKTVGYGYTF; clone size: NA; V gene: TRBV5-6; J gene: TRBJ1-2; CDR3 length: 15; D gene: NA
CDR3 DNA: TGTGCCAGCGCGAACACAGGGCTCACTGAAGCTTTCTTT; CDR3 protein: CASANTGLTEAFF; clone size: once; V gene: TRBV9; J gene: TRBJ1-1; CDR3 length: 13; D gene: NA
CDR3 DNA: TGTGCCAGCAGCCAAGAGGGGGGCTATGGCTACACCTTC; CDR3 protein: CASSQEGGYGYTF; clone size: few; V gene: TRBV4-2; J gene: TRBJ1-2; CDR3 length: 13; D gene: NA
CDR3 DNA: TGTGCCAGCTCACCACGGGTGTACACTCTCCCCACCGAGCAGTACTTC; CDR3 protein: CASSPRVYTLPTEQYF; clone size: NA; V gene: TRBV18; J gene: TRBJ2-7; CDR3 length: 16; D gene: NA
CDR3 DNA: TGTGCCAGCGGAGTCGGGAGCTACACCTTC; CDR3 protein: CASGVGSYTF; clone size: NA; V gene: TRBV6-5; J gene: TRBJ1-2; CDR3 length: 10; D gene: NA
CDR3 DNA: TGTGCCAGCAGTCCCGGGACTGATGTCGGAGGCTACACCTTC; CDR3 protein: CASSPGTDVGGYTF; clone size: NA; V gene: TRBV6-6; J gene: TRBJ1-2; CDR3 length: 14; D gene: NA
CDR3 DNA: TGTGCCAGCAGCTTGGACATCTCTGGAAACACCATATATTTT; CDR3 protein: CASSLDISGNTIYF; clone size: once; V gene: TRBV7-9; J gene: TRBJ1-3; CDR3 length: 14; D gene: NA
CDR3 DNA: TGTGCCAGTAGTATAAGGGGGGACACCGGGGAGCTGTTTTTT; CDR3 protein: CASSIRGDTGELFF; clone size: few; V gene: TRBV19; J gene: TRBJ2-2; CDR3 length: 14; D gene: NA
CDR3 DNA: TGTGCCAGCAGGCCCGGGAGATTTAACAGGGAGAGCAATCAGCCCCAGCATTTT; CDR3 protein: CASRPGRFNRESNQPQHF; clone size: NA; V gene: TRBV2; J gene: TRBJ1-5; CDR3 length: 18; D gene: NA